The sequence of this T cell receptor (beta chain) was determined in a study of blood T cell repertoires in COVID-19. The CDR3 spans 18 residues. Trimming cost V 0 bases and J 6 bases; bases outside gene matches: 15. Germline CDR1 and CDR2: MNHNS and SASEGT. The table came from immunoSEQ multiplex PCR; TCRdb's copy has only in-frame clones and leaves some out. The table shows approximately 120,000 clones, with approximately 81% occurring only once. Material for sequencing was peripheral blood. The rearrangement joins TRBV6-1 to TRBJ2-3; 7 bases are a match to TRBD2. This clonotype was obtained from a man aged 60 to 75 with acute or convalescent COVID-19. The CDR3 DNA is TGTGCCAGCAGTGAAGCAAGGGGCGGGGGTCGCCGAAGGGATACGCAGTATTTT. Its protein is CASSEARGGGRRRDTQYF.